This TCR beta chain appears in the sequencing data of a study of radiation and T cells in renal cell carcinoma. General study findings and limits: In blood, top tumor clones expanded by 2 weeks, shrinking by 4.

This table comes from immunoSEQ multiplex PCR, and its TCRdb copy is limited to in-frame clones, with some not included. The sample holds 100,000 or so clones, around 88% seen once. In regard to this clone: The antigen remains undetermined.

Stated time point: baseline pretreatment blood. The treatment denotes: 15 Gy SBRT to primary tumor, nephrectomy 4 weeks later. Serial blood draws occurred at baseline and 2 and 4 weeks post-SBRT. Clear cell pathology was present in this patient's renal cell carcinoma. The CDR3 totals 15 residues. Trimming took 2 bases from V and 5 from J, leaving 15 bases between them. Germline CDR1 reads MGHRA; CDR2 reads YSYEKL. The material sequenced was blood, taken from a patient whose treatment included radiotherapy and nephrectomy. V is TRBV4-1 and J is TRBJ2-5; tentative D call: TRBD1 (6 bases). The clonotype comes from a man aged 45-65 years with renal cell carcinoma. The CDR3 spells CASSQNRDIRETQYF. Written as DNA, the CDR3 is TGCGCCAGCAGCCAAAACCGGGACATCCGTGAGACCCAGTACTTC.